Sequencing of this T cell receptor beta chain was carried out in a study of blood T cell repertoires in COVID-19. Across the whole study: COVID-19 samples, acute and convalescent, were from the United States, Italy and Spain. T cells, B-cell-depleted T cells, or PBMCs provided the cDNA or gDNA that served as material.

Per the study methods: Scientists estimated how many nucleated cells there were by amplifying reference gene primers. Profiling relied on immunoSEQ multiplex PCR, and the TCRdb table lists in-frame clones only, not all of them. D and trimming come from the DNA, and the V and J calls and clone size come from that table. The profile shows tens of thousands of clones, 85% to 90% of them singletons. CDR1 is SGHTA and CDR2 is FQGNSA in the germline V gene. V lost 3 bases to trimming and J lost 14 bases, with 17 bases between them. This CDR3 has 14 residues. This clone came up once. This TCR was sampled from a man at least 80 years old with active or convalescent COVID-19. The rearrangement uses TRBV7-2 and TRBJ1-6, with D possibly being TRBD1 (6 bases). The sample taken for sequencing was peripheral blood. The CDR3 DNA sequence: TGTGCCAGCAGCTTTTCAGGACAGAATTCGGCCCTCCACTTT. This codes for CASSFSGQNSALHF.